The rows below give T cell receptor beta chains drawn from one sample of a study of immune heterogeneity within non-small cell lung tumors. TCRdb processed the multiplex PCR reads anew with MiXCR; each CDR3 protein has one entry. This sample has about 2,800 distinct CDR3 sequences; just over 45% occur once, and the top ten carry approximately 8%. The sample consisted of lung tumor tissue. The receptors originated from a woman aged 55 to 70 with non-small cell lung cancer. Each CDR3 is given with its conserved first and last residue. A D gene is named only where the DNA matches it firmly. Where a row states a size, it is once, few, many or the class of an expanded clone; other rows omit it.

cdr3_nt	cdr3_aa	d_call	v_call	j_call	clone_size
TGTGCCAGCAGCAACTTCGGGGGTGCGACAGATACGCAGTATTTT	CASSNFGGATDTQYF	NA	TRBV9	TRBJ2-3	NA
TGTGCCAGCTCACGGGTGGGGACTAGCGGGAGTTCATACGAGCAGTACTTC	CASSRVGTSGSSYEQYF	TRBD2	TRBV18	TRBJ2-7	NA
TGTGCCAGCTCACCAAGAGGTGGGGCCGAGCAGTACTTC	CASSPRGGAEQYF	NA	TRBV18	TRBJ2-7	few
TGTGCCAGCAGTTTATGGGCCCTAGGGGAGGTGGCTCAAGAGACCCAGTACTTC	CASSLWALGEVAQETQYF	NA	TRBV27	TRBJ2-5	once
TGTGCCAGCAGCTTATTTTTCAGCTCCTACAATGAGCAGTTCTTC	CASSLFFSSYNEQFF	NA	TRBV7-8	TRBJ2-1	NA
TGTGCCAGCAGTACGACTAGCGGGAGCCGGACCGGGGAGCTGTTTTTT	CASSTTSGSRTGELFF	TRBD2	TRBV12-3/TRBV12-4	TRBJ2-2	NA
TGCGCCAGCAGCTTGAGGGGCAGGACAAACACTGAAGCTTTCTTT	CASSLRGRTNTEAFF	NA	TRBV5-1	TRBJ1-1	few
TGTGCCAGCAGTCTTGTTGGGGGAGTCGGCACAGATACGCAGTATTTT	CASSLVGGVGTDTQYF	NA	TRBV6-2/TRBV6-3	TRBJ2-3	few
TGTGCCAGCAGTTTATCTAGCGGGACAGCAGATACGCAGTATTTT	CASSLSSGTADTQYF	TRBD2	TRBV12-3/TRBV12-4	TRBJ2-3	NA
TGTGCCAGCAGTCCGGGACAGGGAGTAAAGCCCCAGCATTTT	CASSPGQGVKPQHF	TRBD1	TRBV12-3/TRBV12-4	TRBJ1-5	NA
TGTGCCAGCAGCCAACAGGGCAGGGGCTACACCTTC	CASSQQGRGYTF	NA	TRBV6-1	TRBJ1-2	NA
TGTGCCAGCAGTTTAGGTCATGAGCAGTTCTTC	CASSLGHEQFF	NA	TRBV28	TRBJ2-1	NA
TGTGCCAGCAGTCCCGGGCTAGCCATCTCCTACGAGCAGTACTTC	CASSPGLAISYEQYF	NA	TRBV27	TRBJ2-7	NA
TGTGCCAGCAGCTTAGAATTGAGCGGAAACATTCAGTACTTC	CASSLELSGNIQYF	NA	TRBV11-1	TRBJ2-4	NA
TGTGCCAGCTACACAGCAACAGGGGCTCGCGGCTACACCTTC	CASYTATGARGYTF	TRBD1	TRBV6-1	TRBJ1-2	NA
TGTGCCTGGAGGTGGAGCGGGAATGCGATAGACGAGCAGTACTTC	CAWRWSGNAIDEQYF	TRBD2	TRBV30	TRBJ2-7	NA
TGCGCCAGCAGGGGGACAGGACACACCTACGAGCAGTACTTC	CASRGTGHTYEQYF	TRBD1	TRBV5-1	TRBJ2-7	NA
TGTGCCAGCAGCCCCCCGACCCCGTTTAATGAGCAGTTCTTC	CASSPPTPFNEQFF	NA	TRBV12-3/TRBV12-4	TRBJ2-1	NA
TGTGCCATCAGTGAGTCTACAGTCATGAACACTGAAGCTTTCTTT	CAISESTVMNTEAFF	NA	TRBV10-3	TRBJ1-1	NA
TGTGCCAGCAGTTATTCGACGACCTACAATGAGCAGTTCTTC	CASSYSTTYNEQFF	NA	TRBV27	TRBJ2-1	few
TGTGCCTGGACCGAGTTTATGATCGGGGAGCTGTTTTTT	CAWTEFMIGELFF	NA	TRBV30	TRBJ2-2	NA
TGCGCCAGCAGCTTGGAGCGGACATTGGACGAGCAGTACTTC	CASSLERTLDEQYF	NA	TRBV5-1	TRBJ2-7	few
TGTGCCAGCAGCGGACAGGGGACCTACGAGCAGTACTTC	CASSGQGTYEQYF	TRBD1	TRBV7-9	TRBJ2-7	NA
TGTGCTAGTGGTTTATTTCCGGAGGAGACCCAGTACTTC	CASGLFPEETQYF	NA	TRBV12-5	TRBJ2-5	NA
TGTGCCAGTAGTATTGGGACAGGGAACACTGAAGCTTTCTTT	CASSIGTGNTEAFF	TRBD1	TRBV19	TRBJ1-1	NA
TGTGCCAGCAGTTACGGGGACGGAGTCGCTTTCTTT	CASSYGDGVAFF	NA	TRBV6-5	TRBJ1-1	NA
TGTGCCAGCTCACCCCTGGACAGGGGGCGGGAGCAGTACTTC	CASSPLDRGREQYF	TRBD1	TRBV18	TRBJ2-7	NA
TGTGCCAGCAGTGGGTCGAAGCGGGGAAGCAATCAGCCCCAGCATTTT	CASSGSKRGSNQPQHF	NA	TRBV12-3/TRBV12-4	TRBJ1-5	few
TGTGCCAGCAGTCTCATAGGGGTTTCGACCTACAATGAGCAGTTCTTC	CASSLIGVSTYNEQFF	NA	TRBV7-9	TRBJ2-1	NA
TGCAGTGCCCCGGGAAAAGCTAACTATGGCTACACCTTC	CSAPGKANYGYTF	NA	TRBV20-1	TRBJ1-2	NA
TGTGCCAGCAGCCAAGGCAGGGGGAACACTGAAGCTTTCTTT	CASSQGRGNTEAFF	NA	TRBV14	TRBJ1-1	few
TGTGCCAGCAGCGCCGGATTGTCCTACGAGCAGTACTTC	CASSAGLSYEQYF	NA	TRBV7-9	TRBJ2-7	few
TGTGCCAGCAGCCTTCTGACAGGGATCTATGGCTACACCTTC	CASSLLTGIYGYTF	TRBD1	TRBV7-8	TRBJ1-2	NA
TGTGCCGCGGGGATAGCGGCCACCGGGGAGCTGTTTTTT	CAAGIAATGELFF	NA	TRBV12-3/TRBV12-4	TRBJ2-2	NA
TGCGCCAGCAGCCCGCCGGGGGTCTCGAGGTATGGCTACACCTTC	CASSPPGVSRYGYTF	NA	TRBV5-1	TRBJ1-2	large
TGTGCCAGCAGCTTATGGCGCGAACACTACGAGCAGTACTTC	CASSLWREHYEQYF	NA	TRBV11-2	TRBJ2-7	NA
TGTGCCAGTAGTAACTACAGGGGCGAGCAGTACTTC	CASSNYRGEQYF	TRBD1	TRBV19	TRBJ2-7	few
TGCAGTGCTAGAGATGGGGCTAGCGGGAGTTACGAGCAGTACTTC	CSARDGASGSYEQYF	TRBD2	TRBV20-1	TRBJ2-7	NA
TGTGCCAGCAGCTTAGCTTCCGGGACAGGGACAGATACGCAGTATTTT	CASSLASGTGTDTQYF	TRBD1	TRBV7-6	TRBJ2-3	few
TGTGCCAGCAGTTTATCTAGTGGGTGGGCCTCGGGTGAGCAGTACTTC	CASSLSSGWASGEQYF	NA	TRBV27	TRBJ2-7	NA
TGTGCCAGCAGCCTTCGGACTAGCGGAGCCTCCTACGAGCAGTACTTC	CASSLRTSGASYEQYF	TRBD2	TRBV3-1	TRBJ2-7	few
TGCAGCGTCGGACAGGGGACCGACGAGCAGTACTTC	CSVGQGTDEQYF	TRBD1	TRBV29-1	TRBJ2-7	few
TGTGCCACCAGTGATGGTCTCATCAGAGAGACCCAGTACTTC	CATSDGLIRETQYF	NA	TRBV24-1	TRBJ2-5	NA
TGTGCCAGCAGTGACTGGGACAGGGGGCGAACCGGGGAGCTGTTTTTT	CASSDWDRGRTGELFF	TRBD1	TRBV6-4	TRBJ2-2	few
TGCGCCAGCAGCAGGACTAGCGGCTACCTTAATGAGCAGTTCTTC	CASSRTSGYLNEQFF	TRBD2	TRBV4-3	TRBJ2-1	few